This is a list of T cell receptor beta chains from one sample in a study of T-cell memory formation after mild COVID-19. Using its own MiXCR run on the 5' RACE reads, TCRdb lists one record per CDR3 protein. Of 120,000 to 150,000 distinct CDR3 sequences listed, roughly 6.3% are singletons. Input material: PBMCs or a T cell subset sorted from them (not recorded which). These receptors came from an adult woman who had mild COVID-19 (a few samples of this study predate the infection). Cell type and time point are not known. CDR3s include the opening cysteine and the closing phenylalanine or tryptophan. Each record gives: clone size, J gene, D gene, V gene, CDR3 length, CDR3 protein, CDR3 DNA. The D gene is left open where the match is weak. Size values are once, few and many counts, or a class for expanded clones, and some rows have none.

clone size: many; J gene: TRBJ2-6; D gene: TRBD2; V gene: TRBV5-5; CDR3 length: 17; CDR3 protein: CASKPRLAPAGANVLTF; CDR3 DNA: TGTGCCAGCAAACCCAGACTAGCCCCAGCTGGGGCCAACGTCCTGACTTTC
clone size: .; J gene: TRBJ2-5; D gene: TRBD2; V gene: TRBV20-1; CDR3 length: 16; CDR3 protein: CSARGTSGGPKETQYF; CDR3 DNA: TGCAGTGCTAGGGGGACTAGCGGGGGGCCAAAAGAGACCCAGTACTTC
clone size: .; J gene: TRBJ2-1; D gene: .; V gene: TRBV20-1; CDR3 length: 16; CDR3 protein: CSARITRGDSVDEQFF; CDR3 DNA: TGCAGTGCTAGAATAACTAGAGGGGATTCTGTGGATGAGCAGTTCTTC
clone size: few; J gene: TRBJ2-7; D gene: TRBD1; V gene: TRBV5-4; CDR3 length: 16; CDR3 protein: CASSLRAGGAGDEQYF; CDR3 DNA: TGTGCCAGCAGCTTGAGGGCAGGGGGCGCCGGGGACGAGCAGTACTTC
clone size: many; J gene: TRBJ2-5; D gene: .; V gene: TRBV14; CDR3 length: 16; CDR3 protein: CASSQDRGLMGETQYF; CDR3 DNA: TGTGCCAGCAGCCAAGATCGGGGACTGATGGGGGAGACCCAGTACTTC
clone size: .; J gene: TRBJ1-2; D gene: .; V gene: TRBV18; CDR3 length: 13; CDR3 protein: CASSQRQEGGYTF; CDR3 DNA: TGTGCCAGCTCTCAGAGACAGGAGGGTGGCTACACCTTC
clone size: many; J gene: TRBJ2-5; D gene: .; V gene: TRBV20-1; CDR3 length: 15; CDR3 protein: CSASGDGWYQETQYF; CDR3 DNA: TGCAGTGCTAGTGGGGACGGTTGGTACCAAGAGACCCAGTACTTC
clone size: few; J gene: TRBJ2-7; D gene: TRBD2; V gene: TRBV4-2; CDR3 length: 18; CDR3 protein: CASSQEDRGSGGSYEQYF; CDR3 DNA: TGTGCCAGCAGCCAAGAGGATAGGGGTAGCGGGGGATCCTACGAGCAGTACTTC
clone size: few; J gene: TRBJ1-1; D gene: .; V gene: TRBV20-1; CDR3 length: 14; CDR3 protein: CSAIRPVMNTEAFF; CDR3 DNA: TGCAGTGCTATTCGGCCAGTGATGAACACTGAAGCTTTCTTT
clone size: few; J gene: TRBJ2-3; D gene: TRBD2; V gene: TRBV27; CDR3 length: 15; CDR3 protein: CASSTLREGTDTQYF; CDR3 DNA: TGTGCCAGCAGTACCCTCCGGGAGGGGACAGATACGCAGTATTTT
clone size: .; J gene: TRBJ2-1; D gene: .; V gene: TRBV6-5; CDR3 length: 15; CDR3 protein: CASSYSARVRNEQFF; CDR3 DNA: TGTGCCAGCAGTTACTCGGCCAGGGTTAGAAATGAGCAGTTCTTC
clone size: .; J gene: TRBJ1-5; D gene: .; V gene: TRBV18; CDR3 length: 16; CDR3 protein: CASSPLPQSSNQPQHF; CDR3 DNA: TGTGCCAGCTCACCACTACCACAGTCTAGCAATCAGCCCCAGCATTTT
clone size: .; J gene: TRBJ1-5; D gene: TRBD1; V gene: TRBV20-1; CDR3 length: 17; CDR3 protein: CSAGRVTGGMGNQPQHF; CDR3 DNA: TGCAGTGCGGGGAGGGTGACAGGGGGAATGGGCAATCAGCCCCAGCATTTT
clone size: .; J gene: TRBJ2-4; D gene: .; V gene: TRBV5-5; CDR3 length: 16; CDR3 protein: CASSSHGATAKNIQYF; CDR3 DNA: TGTGCCAGCAGCTCACATGGGGCGACGGCCAAAAACATTCAGTACTTC
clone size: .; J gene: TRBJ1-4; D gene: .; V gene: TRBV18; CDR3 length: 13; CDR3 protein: CASSSDRNEKLFF; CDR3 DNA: TGTGCCAGCTCGTCCGACAGAAATGAAAAACTGTTTTTT
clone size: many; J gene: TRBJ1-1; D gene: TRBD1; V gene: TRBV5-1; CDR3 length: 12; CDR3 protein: CASSLETGQAFF; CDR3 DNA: TGCGCCAGCAGCTTGGAGACAGGGCAAGCTTTCTTT
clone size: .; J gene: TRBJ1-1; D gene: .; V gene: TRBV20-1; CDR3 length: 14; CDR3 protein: CSARDPATWAEAFF; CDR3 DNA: TGCAGTGCTAGAGACCCCGCGACCTGGGCTGAAGCTTTCTTT
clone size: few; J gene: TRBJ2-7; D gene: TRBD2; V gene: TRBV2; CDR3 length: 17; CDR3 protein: CASSRDLTSGSSYEQYF; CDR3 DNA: TGTGCCAGCAGTCGCGACTTAACTAGCGGGAGTTCTTACGAGCAGTACTTC
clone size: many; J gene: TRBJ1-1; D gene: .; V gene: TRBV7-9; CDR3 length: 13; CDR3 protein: CASSFRVSTEAFF; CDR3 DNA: TGTGCCAGCAGCTTCAGAGTTAGCACTGAAGCTTTCTTT
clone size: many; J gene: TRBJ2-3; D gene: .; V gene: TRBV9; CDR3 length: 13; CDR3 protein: CASSPDYTDTQYF; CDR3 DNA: TGTGCCAGCAGCCCGGACTACACAGATACGCAGTATTTT
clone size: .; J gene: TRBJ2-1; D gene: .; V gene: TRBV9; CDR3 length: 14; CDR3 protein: CASSVDHNSNEQFF; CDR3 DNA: TGTGCCAGCAGCGTAGATCACAACAGCAATGAGCAGTTCTTC
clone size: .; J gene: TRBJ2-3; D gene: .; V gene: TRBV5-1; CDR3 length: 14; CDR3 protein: CASSLDGTSDTQYF; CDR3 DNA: TGCGCCAGCAGCTTGGACGGGACTTCAGATACGCAGTATTTT
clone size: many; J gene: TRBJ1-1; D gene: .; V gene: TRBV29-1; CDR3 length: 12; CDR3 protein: CSAMGQNTEAFF; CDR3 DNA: TGCAGCGCGATGGGACAGAACACTGAAGCTTTCTTT
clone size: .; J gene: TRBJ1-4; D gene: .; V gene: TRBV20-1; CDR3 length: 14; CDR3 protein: CSARGGGNGEKLFF; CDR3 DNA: TGCAGTGCTAGAGGGGGGGGAAACGGTGAAAAACTGTTTTTT
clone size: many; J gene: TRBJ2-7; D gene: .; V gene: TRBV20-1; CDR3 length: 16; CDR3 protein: CSAEGVSQGRRNEQYF; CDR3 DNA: TGCAGTGCTGAGGGGGTGTCCCAGGGGAGGCGCAACGAGCAGTACTTC
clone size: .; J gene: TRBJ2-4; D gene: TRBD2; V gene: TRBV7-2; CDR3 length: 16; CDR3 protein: CASSLTSGRAGDIQYF; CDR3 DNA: TGTGCCAGCAGCTTAACTAGCGGGAGGGCCGGGGACATTCAGTACTTC
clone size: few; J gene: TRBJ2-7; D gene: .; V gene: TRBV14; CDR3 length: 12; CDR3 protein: CASSQLIHEQYF; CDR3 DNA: TGTGCCAGCAGCCAACTTATCCACGAGCAGTACTTC
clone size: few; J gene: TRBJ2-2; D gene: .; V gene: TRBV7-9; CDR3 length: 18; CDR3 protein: CASSRLDYGLTDHGELFF; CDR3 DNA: TGTGCCAGCAGCCGACTGGATTATGGCCTAACCGACCACGGGGAGCTGTTTTTT
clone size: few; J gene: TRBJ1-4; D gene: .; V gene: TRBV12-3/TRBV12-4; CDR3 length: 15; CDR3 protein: CASSFGGGMRKKLFF; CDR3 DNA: TGTGCCAGCAGTTTCGGGGGGGGGATGCGAAAAAAACTGTTTTTT
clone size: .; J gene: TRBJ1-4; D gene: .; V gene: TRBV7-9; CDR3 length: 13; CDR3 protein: CASSPAANEKLFF; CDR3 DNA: TGTGCCAGCAGCCCTGCGGCTAATGAAAAACTGTTTTTT
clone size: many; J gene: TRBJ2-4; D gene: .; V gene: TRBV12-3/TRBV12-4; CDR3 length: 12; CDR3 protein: CASSFASSIQYF; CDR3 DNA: TGTGCCAGCAGTTTTGCGTCGAGCATTCAGTACTTC
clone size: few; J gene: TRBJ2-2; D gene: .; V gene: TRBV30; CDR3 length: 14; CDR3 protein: CAWSVSMGTGELFF; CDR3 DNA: TGTGCCTGGAGTGTTTCTATGGGGACCGGGGAGCTGTTTTTT
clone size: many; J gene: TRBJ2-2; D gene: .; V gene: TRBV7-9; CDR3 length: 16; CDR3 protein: CASALVGAVGTGELFF; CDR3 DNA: TGTGCCAGCGCCCTGGTGGGAGCGGTTGGCACCGGGGAGCTGTTTTTT
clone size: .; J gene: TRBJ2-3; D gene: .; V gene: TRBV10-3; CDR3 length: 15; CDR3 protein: CAISPSLPATDTQYF; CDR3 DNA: TGTGCCATCAGTCCAAGCCTGCCGGCCACAGATACGCAGTATTTT
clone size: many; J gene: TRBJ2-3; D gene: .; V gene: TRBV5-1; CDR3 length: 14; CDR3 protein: CASSSGQITDTQYF; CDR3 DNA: TGCGCCAGCAGCTCGGGGCAAATCACAGATACGCAGTATTTT
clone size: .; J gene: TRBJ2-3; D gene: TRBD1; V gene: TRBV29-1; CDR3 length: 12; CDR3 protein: CSVVNRGDTQYF; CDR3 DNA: TGCAGCGTCGTAAACAGGGGAGATACGCAGTATTTT
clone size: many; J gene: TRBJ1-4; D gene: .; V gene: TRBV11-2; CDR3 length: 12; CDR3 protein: CAGQGTNEKLFF; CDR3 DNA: TGTGCCGGCCAGGGGACTAATGAAAAACTGTTTTTT
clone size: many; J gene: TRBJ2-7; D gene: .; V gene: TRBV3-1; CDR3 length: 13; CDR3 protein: CASSQASFGEQYF; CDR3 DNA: TGTGCCAGCAGCCAAGCTAGTTTCGGCGAGCAGTACTTC
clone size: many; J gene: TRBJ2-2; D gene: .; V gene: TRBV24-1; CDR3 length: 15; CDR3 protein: CATSSQQVHTGELFF; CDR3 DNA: TGTGCCACCAGTTCGCAACAGGTCCACACCGGGGAGCTGTTTTTT
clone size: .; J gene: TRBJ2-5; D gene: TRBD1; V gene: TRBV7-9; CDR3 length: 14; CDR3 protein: CASSVDRGTETQYF; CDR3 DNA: TGTGCCAGCAGCGTAGACAGGGGAACAGAGACCCAGTACTTC
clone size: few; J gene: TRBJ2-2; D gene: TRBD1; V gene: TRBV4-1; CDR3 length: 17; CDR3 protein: CASSQEGQGVITGELFF; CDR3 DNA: TGCGCCAGCAGCCAAGAGGGACAGGGGGTCATCACCGGGGAGCTGTTTTTT